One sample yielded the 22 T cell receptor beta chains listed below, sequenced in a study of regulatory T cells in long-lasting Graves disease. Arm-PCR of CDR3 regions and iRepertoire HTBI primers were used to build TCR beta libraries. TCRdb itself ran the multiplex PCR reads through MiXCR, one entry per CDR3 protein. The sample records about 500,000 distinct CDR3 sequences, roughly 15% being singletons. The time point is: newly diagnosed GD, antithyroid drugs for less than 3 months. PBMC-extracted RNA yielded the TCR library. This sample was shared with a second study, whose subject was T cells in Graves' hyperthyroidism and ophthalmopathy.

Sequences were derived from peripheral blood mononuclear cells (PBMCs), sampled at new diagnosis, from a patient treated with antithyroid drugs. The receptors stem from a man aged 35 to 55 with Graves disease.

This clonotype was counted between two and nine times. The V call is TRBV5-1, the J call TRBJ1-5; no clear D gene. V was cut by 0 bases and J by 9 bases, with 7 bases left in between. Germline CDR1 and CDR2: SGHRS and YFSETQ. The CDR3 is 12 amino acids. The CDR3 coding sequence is TGCGCCAGCAGCTTGGGTTCGGGGCCCCAGCATTTT. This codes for CASSLGSGPQHF.

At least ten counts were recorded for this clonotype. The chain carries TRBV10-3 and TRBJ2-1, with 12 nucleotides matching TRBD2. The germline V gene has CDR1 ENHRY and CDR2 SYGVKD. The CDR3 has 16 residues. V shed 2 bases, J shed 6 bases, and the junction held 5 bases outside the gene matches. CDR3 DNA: TGTGCCATCAGTGAGGGGGCACTAGCGGGAGGCAATGAGCAGTTCTTC. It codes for CAISEGALAGGNEQFF.

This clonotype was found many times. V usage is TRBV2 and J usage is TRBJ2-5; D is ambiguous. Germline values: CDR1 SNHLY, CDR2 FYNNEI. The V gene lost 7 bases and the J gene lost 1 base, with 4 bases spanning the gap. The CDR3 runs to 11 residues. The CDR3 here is CASIAQETQYF. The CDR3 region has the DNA TGTGCCAGCATAGCCCAAGAGACCCAGTACTTC.

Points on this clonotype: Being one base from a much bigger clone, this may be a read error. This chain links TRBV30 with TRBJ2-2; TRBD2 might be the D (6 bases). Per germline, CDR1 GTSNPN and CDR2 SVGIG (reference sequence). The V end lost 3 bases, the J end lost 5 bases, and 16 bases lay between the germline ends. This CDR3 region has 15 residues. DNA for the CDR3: TGTGCCTGGAGGCCGGGACGGGGGATGACCGGGGAGCTGTTTTTT. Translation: CAWRPGRGMTGELFF.

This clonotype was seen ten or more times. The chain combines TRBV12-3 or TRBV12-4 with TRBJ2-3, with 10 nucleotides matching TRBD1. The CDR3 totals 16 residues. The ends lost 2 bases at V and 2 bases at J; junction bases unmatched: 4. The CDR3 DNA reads TGTGCCAGCAGTTTATTAGGGACAGGGGACACAGATACGCAGTATTTT. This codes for CASSLLGTGDTDTQYF.

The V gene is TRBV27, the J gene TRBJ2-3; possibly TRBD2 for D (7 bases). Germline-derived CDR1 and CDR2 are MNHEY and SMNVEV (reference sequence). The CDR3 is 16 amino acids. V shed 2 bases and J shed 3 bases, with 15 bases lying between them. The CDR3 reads CASSLDPGGATDTQYF. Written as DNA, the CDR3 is TGTGCCAGCAGTTTAGATCCGGGGGGCGCGACAGATACGCAGTATTTT.

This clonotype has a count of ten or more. CDR3 coding DNA: TGCGCCAGCAGCTTGGTGGCGGGAGGGTACAATGAGCAGTTCTTC. It codes for CASSLVAGGYNEQFF. The chain links TRBV5-1 to TRBJ2-1, with TRBD2 identical over 9 bases. Looked up from germline, CDR1 is SGHRS and CDR2 is YFSETQ. CDR3 length: 15 residues. The V and J ends lost 0 bases and 4 bases, in that order; junction bases with no gene match: 2.

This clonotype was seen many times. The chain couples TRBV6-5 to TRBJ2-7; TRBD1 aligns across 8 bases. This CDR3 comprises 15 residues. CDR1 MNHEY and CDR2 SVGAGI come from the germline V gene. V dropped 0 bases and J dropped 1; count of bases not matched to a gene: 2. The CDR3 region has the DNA TGTGCCAGCAGTTACTCGGGACAGGCTTCCTACGAGCAGTACTTC. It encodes CASSYSGQASYEQYF.

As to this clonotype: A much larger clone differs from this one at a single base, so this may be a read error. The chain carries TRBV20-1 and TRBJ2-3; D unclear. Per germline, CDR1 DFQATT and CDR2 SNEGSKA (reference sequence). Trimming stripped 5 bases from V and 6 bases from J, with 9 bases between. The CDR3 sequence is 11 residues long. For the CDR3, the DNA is TGCAGTGCTTGGAATAGGGATACGCAGTATTTT. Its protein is CSAWNRDTQYF.

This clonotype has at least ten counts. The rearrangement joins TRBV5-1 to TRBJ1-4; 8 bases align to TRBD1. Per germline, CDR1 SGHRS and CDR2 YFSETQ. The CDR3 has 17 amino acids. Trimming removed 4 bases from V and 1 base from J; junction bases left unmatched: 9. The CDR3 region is CASSPGTGPGTNEKLFF. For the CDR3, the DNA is TGCGCCAGCAGCCCCGGGACAGGACCGGGAACTAATGAAAAACTGTTTTTT. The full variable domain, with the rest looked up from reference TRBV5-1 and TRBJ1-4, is KAGVTQTPRYLIKTRGQQVTLSCSPISGHRSVSWYQQTPGQGLQFLFEYFSETQRNKGNFPGRFSGRQFSNSRSEMNVSTLELGDSALYLCASSPGTGPGTNEKLFFGSGTQLSVL.

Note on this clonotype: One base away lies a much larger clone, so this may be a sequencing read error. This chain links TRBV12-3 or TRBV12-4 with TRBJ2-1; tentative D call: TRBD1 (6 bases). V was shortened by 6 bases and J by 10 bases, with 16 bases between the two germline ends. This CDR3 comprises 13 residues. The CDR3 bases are TGTGCCAGCAGGCGGACAGACACGGGGGAGCAGTTCTTC. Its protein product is CASRRTDTGEQFF.

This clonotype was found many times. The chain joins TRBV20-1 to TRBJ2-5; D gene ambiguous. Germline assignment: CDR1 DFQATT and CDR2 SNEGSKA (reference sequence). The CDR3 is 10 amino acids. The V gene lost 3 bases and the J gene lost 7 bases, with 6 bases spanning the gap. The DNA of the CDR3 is TGCAGTGCTAGCAGCGTGACCCAGTACTTC. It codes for CSASSVTQYF.

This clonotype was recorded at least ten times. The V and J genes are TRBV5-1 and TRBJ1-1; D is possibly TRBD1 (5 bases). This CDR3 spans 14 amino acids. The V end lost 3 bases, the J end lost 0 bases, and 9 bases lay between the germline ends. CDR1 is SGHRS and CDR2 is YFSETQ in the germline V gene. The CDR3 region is CASSWTTVNTEAFF. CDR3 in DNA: TGCGCCAGCAGCTGGACGACAGTGAACACTGAAGCTTTCTTT.

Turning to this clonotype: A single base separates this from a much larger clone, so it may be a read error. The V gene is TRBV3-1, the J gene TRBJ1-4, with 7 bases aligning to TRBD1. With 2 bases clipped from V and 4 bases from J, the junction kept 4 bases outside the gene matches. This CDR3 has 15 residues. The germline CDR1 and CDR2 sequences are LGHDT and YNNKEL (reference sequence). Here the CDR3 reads CASSQWDSVNEKLFF. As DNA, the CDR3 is TGTGCCAGCAGCCAATGGGACAGTGTTAATGAAAAACTGTTTTTT.

CDR3 in DNA: TGTGCCAGCAGTGACGTTAACACCGGGGAGCTGTTTTTT. As protein: CASSDVNTGELFF. The chain carries TRBV25-1 and TRBJ2-2; D is uncertain. The V and J ends lost 3 bases and 2 bases respectively, with 4 bases between them. This CDR3 region has 13 residues. CDR1 MGHDK and CDR2 SYGVNS come from the germline V gene.

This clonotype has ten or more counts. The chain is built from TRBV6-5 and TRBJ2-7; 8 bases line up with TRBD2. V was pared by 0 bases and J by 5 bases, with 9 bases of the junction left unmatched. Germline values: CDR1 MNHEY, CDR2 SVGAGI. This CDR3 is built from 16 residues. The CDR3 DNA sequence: TGTGCCAGCAGTTACTCGGCAGGGCTAGCGGGCCACGAGCAGTACTTC. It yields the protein CASSYSAGLAGHEQYF.

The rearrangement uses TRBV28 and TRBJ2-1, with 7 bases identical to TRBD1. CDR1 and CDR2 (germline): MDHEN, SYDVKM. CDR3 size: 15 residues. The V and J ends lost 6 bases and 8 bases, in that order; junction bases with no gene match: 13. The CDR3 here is CASRIPGQIHYEQFF. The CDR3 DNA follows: TGTGCCAGCAGAATACCGGGACAGATCCACTATGAGCAGTTCTTC. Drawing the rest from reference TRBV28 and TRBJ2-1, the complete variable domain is DVKVTQSSRYLVKRTGEKVFLECVQDMDHENMFWYRQDPGLGLRLIYFSYDVKMKEKGDIPEGYSVSREKKERFSLILESASTNQTSMYLCASRIPGQIHYEQFFGPGTRLTVL.

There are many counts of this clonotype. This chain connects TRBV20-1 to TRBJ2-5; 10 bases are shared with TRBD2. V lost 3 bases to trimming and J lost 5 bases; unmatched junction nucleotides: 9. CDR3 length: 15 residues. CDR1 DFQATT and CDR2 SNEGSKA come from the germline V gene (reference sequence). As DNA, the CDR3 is TGCAGTGCTAGTCCCCTAGCGGGAGTGTTGGAGACCCAGTACTTC. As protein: CSASPLAGVLETQYF.

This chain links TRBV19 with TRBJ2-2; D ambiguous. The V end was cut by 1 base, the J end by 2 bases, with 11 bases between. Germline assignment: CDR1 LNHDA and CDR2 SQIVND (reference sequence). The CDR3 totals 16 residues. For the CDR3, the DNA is TGTGCCAGTAGTATAGCACGGACCAGTAACACCGGGGAGCTGTTTTTT. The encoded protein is CASSIARTSNTGELFF. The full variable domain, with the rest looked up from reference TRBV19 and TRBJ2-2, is DGGITQSPKYLFRKEGQNVTLSCEQNLNHDAMYWYRQDPGQGLRLIYYSQIVNDFQKGDIAEGYSVSREKKESFPLTVTSAQKNPTAFYLCASSIARTSNTGELFFGEGSRLTVL.

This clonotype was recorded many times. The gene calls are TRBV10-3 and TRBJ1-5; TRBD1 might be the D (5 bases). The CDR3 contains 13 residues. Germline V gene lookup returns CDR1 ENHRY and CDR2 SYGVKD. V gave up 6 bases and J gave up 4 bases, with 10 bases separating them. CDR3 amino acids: CAISVRVNQPQHF. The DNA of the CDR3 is TGTGCCATCAGCGTCAGGGTGAATCAGCCCCAGCATTTT.

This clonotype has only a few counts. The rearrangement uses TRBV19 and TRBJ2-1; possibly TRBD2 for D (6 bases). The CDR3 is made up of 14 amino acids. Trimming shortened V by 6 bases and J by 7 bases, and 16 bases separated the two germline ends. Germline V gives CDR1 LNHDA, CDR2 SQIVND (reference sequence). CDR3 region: CASSPGGSGNEQFF. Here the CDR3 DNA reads TGTGCCAGTAGCCCCGGGGGTAGTGGAAATGAGCAGTTCTTC.

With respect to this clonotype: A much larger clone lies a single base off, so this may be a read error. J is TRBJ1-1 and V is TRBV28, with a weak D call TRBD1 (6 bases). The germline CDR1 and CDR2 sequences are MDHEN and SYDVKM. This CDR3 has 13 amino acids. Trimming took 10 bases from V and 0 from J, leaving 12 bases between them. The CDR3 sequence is CANSSGVNTEAFF. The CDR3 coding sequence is TGTGCCAACAGCTCAGGGGTGAACACTGAAGCTTTCTTT.